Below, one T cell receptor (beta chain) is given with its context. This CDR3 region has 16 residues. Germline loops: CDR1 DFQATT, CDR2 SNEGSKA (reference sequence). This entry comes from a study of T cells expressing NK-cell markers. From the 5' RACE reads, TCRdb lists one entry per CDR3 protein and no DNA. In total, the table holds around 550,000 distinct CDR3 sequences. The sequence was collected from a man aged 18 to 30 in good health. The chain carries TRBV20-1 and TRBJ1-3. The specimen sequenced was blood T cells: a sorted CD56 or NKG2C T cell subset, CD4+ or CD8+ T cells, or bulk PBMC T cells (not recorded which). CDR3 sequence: CSARKADRSSGNTIYF.